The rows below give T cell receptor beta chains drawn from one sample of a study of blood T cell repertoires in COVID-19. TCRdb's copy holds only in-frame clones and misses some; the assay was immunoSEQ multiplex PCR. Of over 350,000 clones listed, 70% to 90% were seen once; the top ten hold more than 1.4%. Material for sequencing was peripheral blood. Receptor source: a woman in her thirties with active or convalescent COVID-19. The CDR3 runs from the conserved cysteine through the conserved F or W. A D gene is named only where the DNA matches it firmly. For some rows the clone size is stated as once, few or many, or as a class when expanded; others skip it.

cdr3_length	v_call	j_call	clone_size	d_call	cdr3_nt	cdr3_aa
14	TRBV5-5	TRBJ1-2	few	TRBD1	TGTGCCAGCAGCCCCGGGACAGGGAATTATGGCTACACCTTC	CASSPGTGNYGYTF
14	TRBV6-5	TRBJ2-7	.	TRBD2	TGTGCCAGCAGTTACTCGGCGGGGGGCTACGAGCAGTACTTC	CASSYSAGGYEQYF
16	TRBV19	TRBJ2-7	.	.	TGTGCCAGTACCGGCGGAACGCGGTTTGACGCCTACGAGCAGTACTTC	CASTGGTRFDAYEQYF
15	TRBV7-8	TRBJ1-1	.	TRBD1	TGTGCCAGCAGCCCCCTGGGGGACAGGAACACTGAAGCTTTCTTT	CASSPLGDRNTEAFF
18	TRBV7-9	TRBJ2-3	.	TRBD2	TGTGCCAGCAGCTTAAGTGGACGAGGACTAGCGTTCACAGATACGCAGTATTTT	CASSLSGRGLAFTDTQYF
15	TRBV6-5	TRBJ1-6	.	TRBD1	TGTGCCAGCAGTTACGGGACAGGGGGCTTATCACCCCTCCACTTT	CASSYGTGGLSPLHF
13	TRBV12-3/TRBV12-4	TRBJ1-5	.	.	TGTGCCAGCAGTTTCAGTAGCAATCAGCCCCAGCATTTT	CASSFSSNQPQHF
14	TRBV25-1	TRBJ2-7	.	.	TGTGCCAGCAGTGAATACCGCAAGGGGGACGAGCAGTACTTC	CASSEYRKGDEQYF
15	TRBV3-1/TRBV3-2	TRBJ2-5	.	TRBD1	TGTGCCAGCAGCCATTGGGACAGGGAGGGTGAGACCCAGTACTTC	CASSHWDREGETQYF
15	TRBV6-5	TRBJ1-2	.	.	TGTGCCAGCAGTTACTCGAGTGCCCCGGGGGGTGGCTACACCTTC	CASSYSSAPGGGYTF
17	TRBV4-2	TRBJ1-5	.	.	TGTGCCAGCAGCCAAGATCGGGCCAGGGATCTTGTCCAGCCCCAGCATTTT	CASSQDRARDLVQPQHF
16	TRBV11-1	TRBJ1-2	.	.	TGTGCCAGCAGCTCAAGGCCGGACAGAGCTAACTATGGCTACACCTTC	CASSSRPDRANYGYTF
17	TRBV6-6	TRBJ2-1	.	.	TGTGCCAGCAGTCTTACAGGGAGAAGTAACTCCTACAATGAGCAGTTCTTC	CASSLTGRSNSYNEQFF
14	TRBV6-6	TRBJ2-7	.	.	TGTGCCAGCAGTTACTTTGGGGCCTCCTACGAGCAGTACTTC	CASSYFGASYEQYF
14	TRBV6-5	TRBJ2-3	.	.	TGTGCCAGCAGGGGTGGAGGGAGGCAAGATACGCAGTATTTT	CASRGGGRQDTQYF
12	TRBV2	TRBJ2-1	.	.	TGTGCCAGCAGTGACTATGAGAATGAGCAGTTCTTC	CASSDYENEQFF
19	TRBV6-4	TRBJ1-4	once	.	TGTGCCAGCAGTGACCCGTGGCGGGGCGGGGGCGAGGGGTTAGAAAAACTGTTTTTT	CASSDPWRGGGEGLEKLFF
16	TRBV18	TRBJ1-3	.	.	TGTGCCAGCTCACAGACGGCGGCCTTGACTGGAAACACCATATATTTT	CASSQTAALTGNTIYF
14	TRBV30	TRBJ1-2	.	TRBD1	TGTGCCTGGAGTATTACAGGGGGAGCCCATGGCTACACCTTC	CAWSITGGAHGYTF
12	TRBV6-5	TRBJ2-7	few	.	TGTGCCAGCAGTTACACGGGGTACGAGCAGTACTTC	CASSYTGYEQYF
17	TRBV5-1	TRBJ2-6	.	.	TGCGCCAGCAGCTCAAGGACAGTCAGCTCTGGGGCCAACGTCCTGACTTTC	CASSSRTVSSGANVLTF
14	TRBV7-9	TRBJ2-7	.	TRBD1	TGTGCCAGCAGCTCCGGGACAGTCAACTACGAGCAGTACTTC	CASSSGTVNYEQYF
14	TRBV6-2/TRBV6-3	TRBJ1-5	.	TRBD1	TGTGCCAGCAGTTCGGGACAGGTGAGTCAGCCCCAGCATTTT	CASSSGQVSQPQHF
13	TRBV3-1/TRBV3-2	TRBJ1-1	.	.	TGTGCCAGCAGCCAAGCGCGGGGAACTGAAGCTTTCTTT	CASSQARGTEAFF
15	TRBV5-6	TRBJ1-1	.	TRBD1	TGTGCCAGCAGCTGGGGACAGGGCCTGGGAACTGAAGCTTTCTTT	CASSWGQGLGTEAFF
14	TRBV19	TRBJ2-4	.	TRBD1	TGTGCCAGTAGTACCGCAGGGGGCACAAACATTCAGTACTTC	CASSTAGGTNIQYF
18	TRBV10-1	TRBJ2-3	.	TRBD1	TGCGCCAGCAGTGAGGCAGGGGGCCTCGGGGGTCAGACAGATACGCAGTATTTT	CASSEAGGLGGQTDTQYF
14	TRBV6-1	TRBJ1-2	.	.	TGTGCCAGCAGTGAGGTTCCGGAGAACTATGGCTACACCTTC	CASSEVPENYGYTF
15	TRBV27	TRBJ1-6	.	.	TGTGCCAGCAGTGTAAACCAGGGTGAGAATTCACCCCTCCACTTT	CASSVNQGENSPLHF
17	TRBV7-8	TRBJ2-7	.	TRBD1	TGTGCCAGCAGCTTAGAGACAGGGGGCATAATTTGGTACGAGCAGTACTTC	CASSLETGGIIWYEQYF
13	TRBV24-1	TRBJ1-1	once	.	TGTGCCACCAGTGATCCTACGTGCACTGAAGCTTTCTTT	CATSDPTCTEAFF
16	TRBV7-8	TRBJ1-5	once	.	TGTGCCAGCAGCTTAGTGGCGACAGGTTCCAATCAGCCCCAGCATTTT	CASSLVATGSNQPQHF
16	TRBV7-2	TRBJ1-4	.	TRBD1	TGTGCCAGCAGCTGGGGCGACAGGGGTATATACGAAAAACTGTTTTTT	CASSWGDRGIYEKLFF
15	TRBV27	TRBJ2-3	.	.	TGTGCCAGCAGTTTCCGACAGGCCTCCACAGATACGCAGTATTTT	CASSFRQASTDTQYF
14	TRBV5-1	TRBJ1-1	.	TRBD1	TGCGCCAGCAGCGGCGACAGGGGGAACACTGAAGCTTTCTTT	CASSGDRGNTEAFF
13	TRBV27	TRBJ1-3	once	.	TGTGCCAGCAGTTACAGGGTTGGAAACACCATATATTTT	CASSYRVGNTIYF
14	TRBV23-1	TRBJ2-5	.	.	TGCGCCAGCAGTCGCCCAGCACAGCAAGAGACCCAGTACTTC	CASSRPAQQETQYF
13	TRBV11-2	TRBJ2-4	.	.	TGTGCCAGCAGCTTTGGGGGGGCAAACATTCAGTACTTC	CASSFGGANIQYF
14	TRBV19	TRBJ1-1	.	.	TGTGCCAGTCACTCCACGCGGCTGAACACTGAAGCTTTCTTT	CASHSTRLNTEAFF
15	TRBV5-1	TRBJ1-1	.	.	TGCGCCAGCAGCTTAATCACCGGGGGAAACACTGAAGCTTTCTTT	CASSLITGGNTEAFF
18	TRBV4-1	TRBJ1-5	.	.	TGCGCCAGCAGCCAAGACAGCCCAGGGGCGGTTAGCAATCAGCCCCAGCATTTT	CASSQDSPGAVSNQPQHF
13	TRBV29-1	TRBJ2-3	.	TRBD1	TGCAGCGTCACAGGGGGCATTGCAGATACGCAGTATTTT	CSVTGGIADTQYF
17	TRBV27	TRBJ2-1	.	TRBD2	TGTGCCAGCAGTTCCCCCAGGGAGCGGGGACTCTACAATGAGCAGTTCTTC	CASSSPRERGLYNEQFF
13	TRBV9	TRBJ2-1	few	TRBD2	TGTGCCAGCAGCGAGGAGAGCGGGGGGACGCAGTTCTTC	CASSEESGGTQFF
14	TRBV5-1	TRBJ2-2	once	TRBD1	TGCGCCAGCCTGGGACAGATGAACACCGGGGAGCTGTTTTTT	CASLGQMNTGELFF
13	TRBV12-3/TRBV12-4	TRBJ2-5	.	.	TGTGCCAGCAGTTTCTCGGGGAAAGAGACCCAGTACTTC	CASSFSGKETQYF
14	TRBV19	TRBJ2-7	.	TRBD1	TGTGCCAGTAGTATGGGACAGGGGAGGAGCGAGCAGTACTTC	CASSMGQGRSEQYF
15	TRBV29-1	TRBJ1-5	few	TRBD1	TGCAGCGTAACCTCAGGGACAGGTCCCTTTCAGCCCCAGCATTTT	CSVTSGTGPFQPQHF
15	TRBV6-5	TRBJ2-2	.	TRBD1	TGTGCCAGCATGACAGGGGGAATTGGCACCGGGGAGCTGTTTTTT	CASMTGGIGTGELFF
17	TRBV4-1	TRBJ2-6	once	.	TGCGCCAGCAGCCAAGTCTTGGGCACCTCTGGGGCCAACGTCCTGACTTTC	CASSQVLGTSGANVLTF
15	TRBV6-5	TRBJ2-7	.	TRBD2	TGTGCCAGCAGGGGGACTAGCGGGGGTTCCTACGAGCAGTACTTC	CASRGTSGGSYEQYF
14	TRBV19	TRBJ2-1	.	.	TGTGCCAGTAGTATACCCCGCAGATACAATGAGCAGTTCTTC	CASSIPRRYNEQFF
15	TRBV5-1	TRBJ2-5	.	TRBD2	TGCGCCAGCAGCTTGGCTAGCGGGCAGCAAGAGACCCAGTACTTC	CASSLASGQQETQYF
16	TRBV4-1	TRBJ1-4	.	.	TGCGCCAGCAGCCAACTGGAGGACCCAACTAATGAAAAACTGTTTTTT	CASSQLEDPTNEKLFF